This TCR beta chain originates from a study of blood T cell repertoires in COVID-19. Study in general: Whether acute or convalescent, the COVID-19 samples came from the United States, Italy and Spain. T cells, B-cell-depleted T cells, or PBMCs provided the cDNA or gDNA that served as material.

V lost 0 bases and J lost 0, with 9 bases in between. This CDR3 is 16 amino acids long. The V gene's germline CDR1 is MGHRA and CDR2 YSYEKL. Methods used by the authors: Amplification of reference gene primers provided the estimated nucleated cell counts. Clones were read by immunoSEQ multiplex PCR, and TCRdb kept only the in-frame ones, dropping some. For V, J and clone size, that table is used; D and trimming come from the DNA. The table includes around 250,000 clones, about 87% detected once. The sample consisted of PBMCs or T cells enriched from blood (not recorded which). The source is a woman aged 25-40 years with acute COVID-19. This chain joins TRBV4-1 and TRBJ2-1; D call uncertain. CDR3 DNA sequence: TGCGCCAGCAGCCAAGATTCTCCGAGCTCCTACAATGAGCAGTTCTTC. It is translated as CASSQDSPSSYNEQFF.